This is a list of T cell receptor beta chains from one sample in a study of cytomegalovirus exposure and HLA in healthy donors. Method: immunoSEQ multiplex PCR; TCRdb's copy keeps in-frame clones and lacks some. The sample includes 200,000 to 250,000 clones, about 93% of them seen just once. Input material: PBMCs. These receptors all stem from a woman aged 18-29 years in good health and CMV-seronegative. Both conserved end residues are part of each CDR3. Each record gives: clone size, D gene, J gene, V gene, CDR3 protein, CDR3 DNA. The D gene is left open where the match is weak. Only part of the rows carry a size: once, few, many, or a class if the clone is expanded.

clone_size: -
d_call: TRBD1
j_call: TRBJ1-1
v_call: TRBV28
cdr3_aa: CASRTHTGASMNTEAFF
cdr3_nt: TGTGCCAGCAGAACCCACACAGGGGCTTCCATGAACACTGAAGCTTTCTTT

clone_size: once
d_call: -
j_call: TRBJ2-6
v_call: TRBV29-1
cdr3_aa: CSAAGESGANVLTF
cdr3_nt: TGCAGCGCCGCAGGGGAATCTGGGGCCAACGTCCTGACTTTC

clone_size: -
d_call: TRBD2
j_call: TRBJ2-7
v_call: TRBV4-2
cdr3_aa: CASSLLAGGTYEQYF
cdr3_nt: TGTGCCAGCAGCCTCTTAGCGGGTGGAACCTACGAGCAGTACTTC

clone_size: -
d_call: -
j_call: TRBJ1-5
v_call: TRBV28
cdr3_aa: CASSLRGKQPQHF
cdr3_nt: TGTGCCAGCAGTTTACGGGGTAAACAGCCCCAGCATTTT

clone_size: -
d_call: TRBD1
j_call: TRBJ2-2
v_call: TRBV11-1
cdr3_aa: CASSPQGQGTGELFF
cdr3_nt: TGTGCCAGCAGCCCCCAGGGACAGGGGACCGGGGAGCTGTTTTTT

clone_size: -
d_call: -
j_call: TRBJ1-2
v_call: TRBV29-1
cdr3_aa: CSVVSSYGYTF
cdr3_nt: TGCAGCGTTGTGTCTTCCTATGGCTACACCTTC

clone_size: -
d_call: TRBD1
j_call: TRBJ1-1
v_call: TRBV28
cdr3_aa: CASSLATGVKAFF
cdr3_nt: TGTGCCAGCAGTTTAGCGACAGGGGTAAAAGCTTTCTTT

clone_size: -
d_call: TRBD2
j_call: TRBJ2-2
v_call: TRBV9
cdr3_aa: CASSAYLAGVNTGELFF
cdr3_nt: TGTGCCAGCAGCGCTTACCTAGCGGGAGTAAACACCGGGGAGCTGTTTTTT

clone_size: -
d_call: -
j_call: TRBJ2-3
v_call: TRBV2
cdr3_aa: CASSARQSADTQYF
cdr3_nt: TGTGCCAGCAGTGCCAGACAGAGCGCAGATACGCAGTATTTT

clone_size: -
d_call: TRBD1
j_call: TRBJ2-1
v_call: TRBV5-1
cdr3_aa: CASRLDRGLNEQFF
cdr3_nt: TGCGCCAGCAGATTGGACAGGGGGCTAAATGAGCAGTTCTTC

clone_size: -
d_call: TRBD1
j_call: TRBJ1-2
v_call: TRBV5-1
cdr3_aa: CASSDTGGYGYTF
cdr3_nt: TGCGCCAGCAGCGACACAGGGGGGTATGGCTACACCTTC

clone_size: -
d_call: TRBD2
j_call: TRBJ2-2
v_call: TRBV10-3
cdr3_aa: CAIPSGRAYPGELFF
cdr3_nt: TGTGCCATCCCGAGCGGGAGGGCTTATCCCGGGGAGCTGTTTTTT

clone_size: few
d_call: -
j_call: TRBJ2-7
v_call: TRBV2
cdr3_aa: CASSDHYEQYF
cdr3_nt: TGTGCCAGCAGTGATCACTACGAGCAGTACTTC

clone_size: -
d_call: -
j_call: TRBJ2-5
v_call: TRBV6-5
cdr3_aa: CASSAPVGGGTQYF
cdr3_nt: TGTGCCAGCAGCGCCCCGGTGGGTGGAGGGACCCAGTACTTC

clone_size: few
d_call: -
j_call: TRBJ1-6
v_call: TRBV5-6
cdr3_aa: CASSFTGISYNSPLHF
cdr3_nt: TGTGCCAGCAGCTTTACAGGAATCTCCTATAATTCACCCCTCCACTTT

clone_size: -
d_call: -
j_call: TRBJ2-5
v_call: TRBV4-1
cdr3_aa: CASSLKGGGAQETQYF
cdr3_nt: TGCGCCAGCAGCCTAAAGGGGGGAGGGGCCCAAGAGACCCAGTACTTC

clone_size: -
d_call: TRBD1
j_call: TRBJ2-7
v_call: TRBV5-6
cdr3_aa: CASSYAQGADEQYF
cdr3_nt: TGTGCCAGCAGCTATGCCCAGGGGGCCGACGAGCAGTACTTC

clone_size: once
d_call: TRBD2
j_call: TRBJ2-1
v_call: TRBV19
cdr3_aa: CASSIAGGPHNEQFF
cdr3_nt: TGTGCCAGTAGTATAGCGGGAGGGCCCCACAATGAGCAGTTCTTC

clone_size: -
d_call: -
j_call: TRBJ2-2
v_call: TRBV7-2
cdr3_aa: CASSFSAVNTGELFF
cdr3_nt: TGTGCCAGCAGCTTTAGTGCGGTGAACACCGGGGAGCTGTTTTTT

clone_size: -
d_call: TRBD1
j_call: TRBJ2-7
v_call: TRBV10-3
cdr3_aa: CAIRQGAGYEQYF
cdr3_nt: TGTGCCATCAGACAGGGGGCTGGGTACGAGCAGTACTTC

clone_size: -
d_call: TRBD2
j_call: TRBJ2-7
v_call: TRBV28
cdr3_aa: CASSPEPSGSIYEQYF
cdr3_nt: TGTGCCAGCAGTCCGGAGCCTAGCGGGAGTATCTACGAGCAGTACTTC

clone_size: -
d_call: TRBD1
j_call: TRBJ1-1
v_call: TRBV9
cdr3_aa: CASSSPDRVGHEAEAFF
cdr3_nt: TGTGCCAGCAGCTCCCCGGACAGGGTAGGTCACGAGGCTGAAGCTTTCTTT

clone_size: -
d_call: -
j_call: TRBJ1-5
v_call: TRBV19
cdr3_aa: CASRGTDPQQPQHF
cdr3_nt: TGTGCCAGCCGAGGCACGGATCCCCAGCAGCCCCAGCATTTT

clone_size: -
d_call: TRBD2
j_call: TRBJ2-7
v_call: TRBV13
cdr3_aa: CASSSTSGTSSSYEQYF
cdr3_nt: TGTGCCAGCAGCTCGACCTCCGGGACTAGCAGCTCCTACGAGCAGTACTTC